This T cell receptor beta chain was captured in a study of type 1 and type 2 diabetes patients. The PCR template was genomic DNA. Amplification of the beta chain CDR3 used 30 forward and 13 reverse multiplex primers. TCRdb re-analysed the multiplex PCR reads in MiXCR, keeping a single row per CDR3 protein. The repertoire has around 300,000 distinct CDR3 sequences, around 50% of them found once; the top ten carry about 13%. The germline gives CDR1 ENHRY, CDR2 SYGVKD. The length of the CDR3 is 15 residues. Diabetic patients met standard criteria for type 1 or type 2 diabetes. Each participant gave approximately 10 milliliters of peripheral blood. Points on this clonotype: Its matching antigen is unknown. Compared with germline, one end of the junction differs, possibly owing to a read error.

Study-level points and caveats: In CD4+ and CD8+ T cells, type 2 diabetes diversity exceeded type 1.

The chain links TRBV10-3 to TRBJ2-2, with D possibly being TRBD1 or TRBD2 (6 bases each). The TCR was taken from a man aged 18-30 years with type 2 diabetes. The sequencing sample was made of peripheral blood mononuclear cells (PBMCs). CDR3 sequence: CAIGGQGRKHRGAVF. The CDR3 DNA is TGTGCCATCGGGGGGCAGGGCAGGAAACACCGGGGAGCTGTTTTT.